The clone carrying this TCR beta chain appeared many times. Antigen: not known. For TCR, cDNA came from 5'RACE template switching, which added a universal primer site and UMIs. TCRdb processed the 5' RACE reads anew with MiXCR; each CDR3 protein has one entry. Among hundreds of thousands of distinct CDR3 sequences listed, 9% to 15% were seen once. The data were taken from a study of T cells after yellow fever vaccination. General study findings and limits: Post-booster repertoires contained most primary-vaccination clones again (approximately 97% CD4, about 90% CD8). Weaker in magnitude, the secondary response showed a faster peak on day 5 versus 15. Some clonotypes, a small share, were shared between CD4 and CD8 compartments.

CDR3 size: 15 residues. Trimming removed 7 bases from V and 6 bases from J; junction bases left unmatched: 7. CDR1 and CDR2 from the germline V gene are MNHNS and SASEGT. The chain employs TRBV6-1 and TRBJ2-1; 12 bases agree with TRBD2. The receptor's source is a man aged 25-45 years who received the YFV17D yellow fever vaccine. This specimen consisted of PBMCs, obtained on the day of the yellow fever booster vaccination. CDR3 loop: CASNMGLAGSNEQFF. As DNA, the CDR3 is TGTGCCAGCAATATGGGACTAGCGGGCTCCAATGAGCAGTTCTTC.